This T cell receptor (beta chain) was identified during a study of T cell responses to AZD1222 COVID-19 vaccine. Germline CDR1 SGDLS, CDR2 YYNGEE. V was cut by 3 bases and J by 4 bases, with 17 bases left in between. CDR3 length: 16 residues. The method was immunoSEQ multiplex PCR; TCRdb's version includes in-frame clones alone and lacks a portion of them. The sample has some 120,000 clones, 80% to 90% seen once. Study-wide points: None of the repertoires were sampled until the peak T cell response had passed. Dominant at 160-218 and 743-854, vaccine-associated CD4 TCRs also spanned spike. Spike-specific TCR depth and breadth grew after two AZD1222 doses. Baseline seropositivity characterized only six AZD1222 recipients.

Points on this clone: The antigen remains undetermined.

The material sequenced was peripheral blood, taken on day 0 of AZD1222 vaccination. This chain joins TRBV9 and TRBJ2-1; D remains ambiguous. This clonotype was obtained from an adult in good health. CDR3 nucleotide sequence: TGTGCCAGCAGCGGACGCCAGAGCGTCGGGTACAATGAGCAGTTCTTC. Translated: CASSGRQSVGYNEQFF.